What follows is one T cell receptor (beta chain) and its context. TCRdb reanalyzed the 5' RACE reads, giving one entry per CDR3 protein sequence and no DNA. The sample data list around 550,000 distinct CDR3 sequences. The data are from a study of T cells expressing NK-cell markers. From germline, CDR1 is SGHVS and CDR2 FNYEAQ. The CDR3 spans 16 residues. This receptor was taken from a man younger than 30 in good health. The sequenced sample consisted of blood T cells: a sorted CD56 or NKG2C T cell subset, CD4+ or CD8+ T cells, or bulk PBMC T cells (not recorded which). V usage is TRBV7-6 and J usage is TRBJ2-7; TCRdb's D call, TRBD2, is unchecked because there is no DNA. The CDR3 loop is CASSLGALAVSYEQYF.